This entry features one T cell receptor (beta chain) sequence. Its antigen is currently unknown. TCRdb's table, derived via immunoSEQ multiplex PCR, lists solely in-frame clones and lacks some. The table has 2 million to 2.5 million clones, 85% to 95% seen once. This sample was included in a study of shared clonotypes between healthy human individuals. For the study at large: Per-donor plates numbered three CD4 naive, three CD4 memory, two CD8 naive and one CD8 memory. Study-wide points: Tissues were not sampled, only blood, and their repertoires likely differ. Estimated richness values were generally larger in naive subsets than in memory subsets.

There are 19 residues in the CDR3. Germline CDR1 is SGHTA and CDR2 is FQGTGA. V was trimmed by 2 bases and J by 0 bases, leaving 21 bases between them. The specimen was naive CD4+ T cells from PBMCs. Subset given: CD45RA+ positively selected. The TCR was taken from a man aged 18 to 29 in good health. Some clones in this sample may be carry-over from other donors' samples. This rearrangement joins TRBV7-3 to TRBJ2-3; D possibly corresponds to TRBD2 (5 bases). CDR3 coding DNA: TGTGCCAGCAGCTTATCGGGGTCCCGAGGGCACACTAGCACAGATACGCAGTATTTT. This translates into CASSLSGSRGHTSTDTQYF.